This paragraph reports one TCR beta chain. This record belongs to a study of CD8 T cells in Susac syndrome. With random hexamers, 0.5 to 1 ug RNA was reverse transcribed. MiXCR was run by TCRdb on the immunoSEQ multiplex PCR reads, yielding one entry per CDR3 protein. The sample shows some 200,000 distinct CDR3 sequences, around 93% of them seen only once. J was trimmed by 3 bases and V by 0 bases; bases with no gene match: 7. CDR3 length: 17 amino acids. Sequenced sample: CD8+ T cells from PBMCs. This chain links TRBV12-3 or TRBV12-4 with TRBJ2-3, with TRBD2 matching 9 bases. The receptor comes from a human donor with Susac syndrome. The CDR3 DNA is TGTGCCAGCAGTTTAGCAGCCAGCGGGGGGAAGACAGATACGCAGTATTTT. Amino acids: CASSLAASGGKTDTQYF.